The text below deals with one T cell receptor beta chain. The antigen is undetermined. Sequencing used immunoSEQ multiplex PCR; TCRdb keeps in-frame clones, though not all of them. The profile shows about 140,000 clones, approximately 89% of them singletons. This sample is part of a study of T cell responses to AZD1222 COVID-19 vaccine. Overall study findings and caveats: Clonal diversity may have been underestimated, and the donors were mostly white British, with more females than males. Reportedly, nearly half the spike-specific TCRs target unmutated variant regions.

V shed 4 bases and J 2 bases; nucleotides not matched to a gene: 10. This CDR3 is 16 amino acids long. Per germline, CDR1 LGHDT and CDR2 YNNKEL (reference sequence). The sample was peripheral blood, taken on day 0 of AZD1222 vaccination. The clonotype comes from an adult in good health. The rearrangement uses TRBV3-1 (or the pseudogene TRBV3-2) and TRBJ2-7; 8 bases map to TRBD2. The CDR3 region is CASSLRFSGVTYEQYF. The CDR3 coding sequence is TGTGCCAGCAGCCTCCGATTTAGCGGGGTCACCTACGAGCAGTACTTC.